This T cell receptor (beta chain) was obtained from a study of cytomegalovirus exposure and HLA in healthy donors. General observations from the study: Based on reports, TCR beta sequences accurately predicted HLA-A and HLA-B alleles for most subjects. It was taken for granted in presence/absence analyses that sequencing depth across donors was roughly uniform.

Between the trimmed V and J ends, which lost 5 bases and 3 bases, there was a span of 13 bases. The germline gives CDR1 SNHLY, CDR2 FYNNEI. There are 15 residues in the CDR3. A note on this clone: Antigen specificity is unknown.

The PCR contained 60 Vbeta and 13 Jbeta primers. Per the original methods: An analysis performed later counted 70 million to 90 million unique TCR beta chains (around 11 million of them shared). TCRdb's copy holds only in-frame clones and misses some; the assay was immunoSEQ multiplex PCR. V and J calls and clone size are copied from that table; D and trimming were computed from the DNA. This sample carries about 93,000 clones, around three quarters of them seen once, and the ten largest clones take 0.57%. The sequenced sample was PBMCs. The TCR comes from a man aged 25 to 40 in good health and CMV-seronegative. The gene calls are TRBV2 and TRBJ2-2, with a weak D call TRBD1 (5 bases). CDR3 region: CASSSGFADTGELFF. In DNA, the CDR3 is TGTGCCAGCAGTTCAGGGTTTGCGGACACCGGGGAGCTGTTTTTT.